A single sample gave rise to the 17 T cell receptor beta chains below, sequenced in a study of blood T cells in healthy people across ages. A second PCR, run for roughly 7 to 11 cycles, used a sample-barcoded 5' primer plus a J-beta primer mix. Via MiXCR, TCRdb re-called the 5' RACE reads, giving one row per CDR3 protein. The sample has about 590,000 distinct CDR3 sequences, about 30% seen once. Material: blood. The receptors stem from an elderly woman in good health.

The V call is TRBV29-1, the J call TRBJ2-1, with 8 bases fitting TRBD1. Trimming removed 5 bases from V and 8 bases from J; junction bases left unmatched: 8. This CDR3 is built from 13 residues. Per the germline V gene, CDR1 is SQVTM and CDR2 is ANQGSEA. The CDR3 sequence is CSVPRGRVDEQFF. CDR3 sequence (DNA): TGCAGCGTTCCCAGGGGGCGGGTCGATGAGCAGTTCTTC.

The rearrangement joins TRBV7-3 to TRBJ2-3; TRBD2 matches 7 bases. The ends lost 2 bases at V and 1 base at J; junction bases unmatched: 6. The V gene's germline CDR1 is SGHTA and CDR2 FQGTGA. The CDR3 is 16 amino acids. The CDR3 reads CASSLVSSGGTDTQYF. CDR3 sequence (DNA): TGTGCCAGCAGCTTAGTATCTAGCGGTGGCACAGATACGCAGTATTTT.

This sequence joins TRBV3-1 and TRBJ2-1; D ambiguous. Trimming cost V 4 bases and J 0 bases, with 10 bases left between them. The CDR3 is 15 amino acids. The germline V gene encodes CDR1 LGHDT and CDR2 YNNKEL (reference sequence). CDR3 residues: CASSPRAGSYNEQFF. CDR3 nucleotide sequence: TGTGCCAGCAGCCCTCGGGCAGGCTCCTACAATGAGCAGTTCTTC.

The chain employs TRBV4-3 and TRBJ2-7; 9 nucleotides line up with TRBD2. The CDR3 length is 14 residues. Germline lookup yields CDR1 LGHNA and CDR2 YSLEER. The junction had 5 bases not matched to a gene; V was cut back by 1 base and J by 7 bases. The CDR3 protein is CASSQVLAGLEQYF. The CDR3 DNA reads as TGCGCCAGCAGCCAAGTTCTAGCGGGGCTGGAGCAGTACTTC.

The sample holds many counts of this clonotype. J is TRBJ2-7 and V is TRBV9, with a possible D match to TRBD2 (6 bases). The CDR3 extends over 15 amino acids. Germline V CDR1 and CDR2: SGDLS, YYNGEE. Between the trimmed V and J ends, which lost 4 bases and 2 bases, there was a span of 16 bases. CDR3 sequence (DNA): TGTGCCAGCAGCTTACGCGGGACCGAAACCTACGAGCAGTACTTC. Encoded protein: CASSLRGTETYEQYF.

At least ten counts were recorded for this clonotype. The gene calls are TRBV20-1 and TRBJ2-1, with 9 bases fitting TRBD2. Trimming cost V 5 bases and J 5 bases; bases outside gene matches: 7. The CDR3 has 14 residues. The germline V gene encodes CDR1 DFQATT and CDR2 SNEGSKA (reference sequence). CDR3 sequence reads: CSAWAGGPNNEQFF. CDR3 in DNA: TGCAGTGCTTGGGCGGGGGGGCCCAACAATGAGCAGTTCTTC.

This clonotype occurred many times. This chain joins TRBV20-1 and TRBJ2-3; 7 nucleotides align to TRBD1. After removal of 6 bases from V and 9 bases from J, the junction contained 12 bases not matched to a gene. The CDR3 covers 13 residues. Germline V lookup: CDR1 DFQATT, CDR2 SNEGSKA (reference sequence). This CDR3 reads CSAPDRAGGTQYF. CDR3 coding DNA: TGCAGTGCCCCCGACAGGGCCGGCGGGACGCAGTATTTT.

V usage is TRBV7-2 and J usage is TRBJ2-7, with D possibly being TRBD1 or TRBD2 (5 bases each). The J call is uncertain, as TRBJ2-5 better fits the DNA end. The germline V gene encodes CDR1 SGHTA and CDR2 FQGNSA. The CDR3 contains 15 residues. The CDR3 loop reads CASSSELHRDETQYF. CDR3 coding DNA: TGTGCCAGCAGCTCTGAGTTACACCGGGACGAGACCCAGTACTTC.

This clonotype was seen ten or more times. The chain couples TRBV4-2 to TRBJ2-1, with 14 bases fitting TRBD2. The CDR3 totals 17 residues. Germline CDR1 is LGHNA and CDR2 is YNFKEQ. The trim removed 3 bases at V and 7 bases at J, leaving 8 bases unmatched. CDR3 region: CASSQGFGLAGGNEQFF. The CDR3, as DNA: TGTGCCAGCAGCCAGGGCTTCGGACTAGCGGGGGGAAATGAGCAGTTCTTC.

This clonotype was detected a few times. The chain combines TRBV2 with TRBJ1-1; D may be TRBD1 (6 bases). The CDR3 is 12 amino acids. CDR1 SNHLY and CDR2 FYNNEI come from the germline V gene. V lost 7 bases and J lost 6, with 12 bases in between. This CDR3 reads CASNGRGSEAFF. In DNA, the CDR3 is TGTGCCAGCAACGGAAGGGGGTCTGAAGCTTTCTTT. Drawing the rest from reference TRBV2 and TRBJ1-1, the complete variable domain is EPEVTQTPSHQVTQMGQEVILRCVPISNHLYFYWYRQILGQKVEFLVSFYNNEISEKSEIFDDQFSVERPDGSNFTLKIRSTKLEDSAMYFCASNGRGSEAFFGQGTRLTVV.

This clonotype was counted a few times. The chain joins TRBV5-1 to TRBJ2-5, with 13 nucleotides matching TRBD2. This CDR3 spans 15 amino acids. Losses at the gene ends were 2 bases for V and 11 bases for J; bases not matched to a gene: 9. Germline loops: CDR1 SGHRS, CDR2 YFSETQ. Written as DNA, the CDR3 is TGCGCCAGCAGCTTCGGGACTAGCGGGGACAATGAGCAGTACTTC. It specifies CASSFGTSGDNEQYF.

This chain uses TRBV5-1 with TRBJ1-6; D is perhaps TRBD1 (5 bases). In germline, CDR1 is SGHRS, CDR2 YFSETQ. CDR3 length: 13 amino acids. Trimming pared 6 bases from V and 4 bases from J, leaving 8 bases between. CDR3 amino acids: CASKGIYNSPLHF. The CDR3 coding sequence is TGCGCCAGCAAGGGGATTTATAATTCACCCCTCCACTTT.

This clonotype was observed at least ten times. The chain employs TRBV6-1 and TRBJ1-5, with a possible D match to TRBD1 (6 bases). With 2 bases removed from V and 0 bases from J, the gap between germline ends came to 11 bases. Germline CDR1 and CDR2: MNHNS and SASEGT. This CDR3 spans 16 amino acids. In nucleotides, the CDR3 is TGTGCCAGCAGTGAATGGACAGCATTTAGCAATCAGCCCCAGCATTTT. Protein sequence: CASSEWTAFSNQPQHF.

This clonotype has only one observation. The chain couples TRBV20-1 to TRBJ1-5; 10 positions match TRBD1. The CDR3 consists of 14 residues. Germline V lookup: CDR1 DFQATT, CDR2 SNEGSKA (reference sequence). Trimming took 3 bases from V and 10 from J; bases not matched to a gene: 9. This chain's CDR3 is CSASGTGEGGPQHF. The DNA for the CDR3 is TGCAGTGCTAGTGGGACAGGGGAGGGTGGTCCCCAGCATTTT.

With respect to this clonotype: Likely a read error: the CDR3 ends without its conserved phenylalanine or tryptophan. The rearrangement links TRBV30 to TRBJ2-5; no definite D call. The germline gives CDR1 GTSNPN, CDR2 SVGIG (reference sequence). Trimming shortened V by 7 bases and J by 1 base, and 10 bases separated the two germline ends. The CDR3 runs 12 residues. Here the CDR3 reads CAFDGGQETQYV. CDR3 DNA: TGTGCCTTCGATGGCGGCCAAGAGACCCAGTACGTT.

This clonotype was counted many times. The chain couples TRBV7-9 to TRBJ2-3; D gene uncertain. This CDR3 spans 14 amino acids. Germline CDR1 SEHNR, CDR2 FQNEAQ (reference sequence). V was cut by 3 bases and J by 2 bases, with 9 bases left in between. This CDR3 is CASSFGPVTDTQYF. The CDR3 nucleotides read TGTGCCAGCAGCTTTGGGCCAGTCACAGATACGCAGTATTTT. Supplemented by reference TRBV7-9 and TRBJ2-3, the full variable domain reads DTGVSQNPRHKITKRGQNVTFRCDPISEHNRLYWYRQTLGQGPEFLTYFQNEAQLEKSRLLSDRFSAERPKGSFSTLEIQRTEQGDSAMYLCASSFGPVTDTQYFGPGTRLTVL.

The V gene is TRBV18, the J gene TRBJ1-1; D gene unclear. Trimming took 3 bases from V and 1 from J, leaving 6 bases between them. Germline assignment: CDR1 KGHSH and CDR2 LQKENI. The CDR3 is 13 amino acids. CDR3 nucleotide sequence: TGTGCCAGCTCACCTTGGGAGAACACTGAAGCTTTCTTT. Protein: CASSPWENTEAFF.